A single count supports the clone carrying this T cell receptor (beta chain). These data are taken from a study of cytomegalovirus exposure and HLA in healthy donors. The V gene end was trimmed by 2 bases and the J gene end by 6 bases; junction bases not matched to a gene: 7. This CDR3 spans 15 amino acids. Germline V gene sequence: CDR1 MGHDK, CDR2 SYGVNS. Amplification used 60 Vbeta primers and 13 Jbeta primers. The assay was immunoSEQ multiplex PCR, and TCRdb's table has in-frame clones only and misses some. The table lists 150,000 or so clones, 60% to 75% of them singletons. This sequence joins TRBV25-1 and TRBJ2-1, with TRBD1 matching 7 bases. The sequenced sample consisted of PBMCs. The origin of this receptor is a man younger than 35 in good health and CMV-seronegative. This chain's CDR3 is CASSEVGQAANEQFF. In nucleotides, the CDR3 is TGTGCCAGCAGTGAAGTCGGACAGGCCGCCAATGAGCAGTTCTTC.